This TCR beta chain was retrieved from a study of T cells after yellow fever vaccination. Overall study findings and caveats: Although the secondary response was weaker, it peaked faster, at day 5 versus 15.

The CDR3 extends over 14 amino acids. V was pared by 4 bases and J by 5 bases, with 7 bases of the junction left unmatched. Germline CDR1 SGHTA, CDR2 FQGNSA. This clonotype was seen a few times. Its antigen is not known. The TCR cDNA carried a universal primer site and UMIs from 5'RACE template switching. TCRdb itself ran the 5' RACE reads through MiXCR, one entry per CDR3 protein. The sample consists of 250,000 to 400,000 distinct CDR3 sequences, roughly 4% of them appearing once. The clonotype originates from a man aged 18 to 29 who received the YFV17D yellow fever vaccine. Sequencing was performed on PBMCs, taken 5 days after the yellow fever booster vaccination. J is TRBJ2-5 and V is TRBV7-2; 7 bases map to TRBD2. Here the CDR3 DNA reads TGTGCCAGCAGCTCTAACGGGGGGAGGGAGACCCAGTACTTC. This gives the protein CASSSNGGRETQYF.